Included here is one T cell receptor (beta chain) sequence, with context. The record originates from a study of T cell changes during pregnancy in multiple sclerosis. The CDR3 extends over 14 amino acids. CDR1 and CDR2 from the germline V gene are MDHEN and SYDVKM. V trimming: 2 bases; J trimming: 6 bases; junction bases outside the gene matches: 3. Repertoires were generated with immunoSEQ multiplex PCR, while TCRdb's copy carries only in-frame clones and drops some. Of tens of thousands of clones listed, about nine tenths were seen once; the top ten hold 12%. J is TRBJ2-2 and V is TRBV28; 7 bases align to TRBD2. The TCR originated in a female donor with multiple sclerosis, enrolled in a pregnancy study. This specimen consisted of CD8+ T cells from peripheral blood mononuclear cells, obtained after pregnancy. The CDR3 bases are TGTGCCAGCAGTTTAGGGAGGGAGGCCGGGGAGCTGTTTTTT. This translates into CASSLGREAGELFF.